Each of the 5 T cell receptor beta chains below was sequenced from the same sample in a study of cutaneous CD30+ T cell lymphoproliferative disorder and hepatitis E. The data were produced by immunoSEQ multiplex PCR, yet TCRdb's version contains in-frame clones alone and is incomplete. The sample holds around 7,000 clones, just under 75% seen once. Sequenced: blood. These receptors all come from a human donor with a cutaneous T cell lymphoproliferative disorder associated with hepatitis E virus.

The CDR3 is CASGAGQGFGEQYF. CDR3 nucleotide sequence: TGTGCCAGCGGAGCGGGACAGGGCTTCGGCGAGCAGTACTTC. The chain uses TRBV6-5 and TRBJ2-7; 9 bases fit TRBD1. CDR3 length: 14 amino acids. Unmatched junction bases numbered 11, after V lost 8 bases and J lost 6 bases. CDR1 is MNHEY, CDR2 SVGAGI, per germline.

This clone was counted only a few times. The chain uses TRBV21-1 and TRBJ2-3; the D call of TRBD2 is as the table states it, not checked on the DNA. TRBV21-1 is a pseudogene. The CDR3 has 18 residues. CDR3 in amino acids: CASSGTRGTSPDTDTQYF. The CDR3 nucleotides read TGTGCCAGCAGCGGGACTAGGGGCACTAGCCCAGACACAGATACGCAGTATTTT.

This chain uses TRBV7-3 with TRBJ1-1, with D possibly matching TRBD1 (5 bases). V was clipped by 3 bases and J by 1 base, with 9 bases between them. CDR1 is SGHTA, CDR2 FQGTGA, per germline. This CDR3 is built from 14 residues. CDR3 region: CASSLGQGNTEAFF. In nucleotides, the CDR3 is TGTGCCAGCAGCTTGGGGCAGGGGAACACTGAAGCTTTCTTT.

This CDR3 reads CASSSPGQGAAGANVLTF. CDR3 nucleotide sequence: TGTGCCAGCAGCTCGCCGGGACAGGGGGCGGCAGGGGCCAACGTCCTGACTTTC. The chain couples TRBV11-2 to TRBJ2-6; 12 bases map to TRBD1. The CDR3 consists of 18 residues. Germline V gene sequence: CDR1 SGHAT, CDR2 FQNNGV. Trimming at V came to 4 bases and at J to 4 bases, leaving 8 bases not matched to a gene.

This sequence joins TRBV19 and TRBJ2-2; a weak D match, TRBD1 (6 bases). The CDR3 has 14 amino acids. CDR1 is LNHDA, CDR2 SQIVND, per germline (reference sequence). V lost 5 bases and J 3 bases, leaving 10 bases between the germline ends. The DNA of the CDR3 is TGTGCCAGTAGTGCAAACAGGGACACCGGGGAGCTGTTTTTT. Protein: CASSANRDTGELFF.